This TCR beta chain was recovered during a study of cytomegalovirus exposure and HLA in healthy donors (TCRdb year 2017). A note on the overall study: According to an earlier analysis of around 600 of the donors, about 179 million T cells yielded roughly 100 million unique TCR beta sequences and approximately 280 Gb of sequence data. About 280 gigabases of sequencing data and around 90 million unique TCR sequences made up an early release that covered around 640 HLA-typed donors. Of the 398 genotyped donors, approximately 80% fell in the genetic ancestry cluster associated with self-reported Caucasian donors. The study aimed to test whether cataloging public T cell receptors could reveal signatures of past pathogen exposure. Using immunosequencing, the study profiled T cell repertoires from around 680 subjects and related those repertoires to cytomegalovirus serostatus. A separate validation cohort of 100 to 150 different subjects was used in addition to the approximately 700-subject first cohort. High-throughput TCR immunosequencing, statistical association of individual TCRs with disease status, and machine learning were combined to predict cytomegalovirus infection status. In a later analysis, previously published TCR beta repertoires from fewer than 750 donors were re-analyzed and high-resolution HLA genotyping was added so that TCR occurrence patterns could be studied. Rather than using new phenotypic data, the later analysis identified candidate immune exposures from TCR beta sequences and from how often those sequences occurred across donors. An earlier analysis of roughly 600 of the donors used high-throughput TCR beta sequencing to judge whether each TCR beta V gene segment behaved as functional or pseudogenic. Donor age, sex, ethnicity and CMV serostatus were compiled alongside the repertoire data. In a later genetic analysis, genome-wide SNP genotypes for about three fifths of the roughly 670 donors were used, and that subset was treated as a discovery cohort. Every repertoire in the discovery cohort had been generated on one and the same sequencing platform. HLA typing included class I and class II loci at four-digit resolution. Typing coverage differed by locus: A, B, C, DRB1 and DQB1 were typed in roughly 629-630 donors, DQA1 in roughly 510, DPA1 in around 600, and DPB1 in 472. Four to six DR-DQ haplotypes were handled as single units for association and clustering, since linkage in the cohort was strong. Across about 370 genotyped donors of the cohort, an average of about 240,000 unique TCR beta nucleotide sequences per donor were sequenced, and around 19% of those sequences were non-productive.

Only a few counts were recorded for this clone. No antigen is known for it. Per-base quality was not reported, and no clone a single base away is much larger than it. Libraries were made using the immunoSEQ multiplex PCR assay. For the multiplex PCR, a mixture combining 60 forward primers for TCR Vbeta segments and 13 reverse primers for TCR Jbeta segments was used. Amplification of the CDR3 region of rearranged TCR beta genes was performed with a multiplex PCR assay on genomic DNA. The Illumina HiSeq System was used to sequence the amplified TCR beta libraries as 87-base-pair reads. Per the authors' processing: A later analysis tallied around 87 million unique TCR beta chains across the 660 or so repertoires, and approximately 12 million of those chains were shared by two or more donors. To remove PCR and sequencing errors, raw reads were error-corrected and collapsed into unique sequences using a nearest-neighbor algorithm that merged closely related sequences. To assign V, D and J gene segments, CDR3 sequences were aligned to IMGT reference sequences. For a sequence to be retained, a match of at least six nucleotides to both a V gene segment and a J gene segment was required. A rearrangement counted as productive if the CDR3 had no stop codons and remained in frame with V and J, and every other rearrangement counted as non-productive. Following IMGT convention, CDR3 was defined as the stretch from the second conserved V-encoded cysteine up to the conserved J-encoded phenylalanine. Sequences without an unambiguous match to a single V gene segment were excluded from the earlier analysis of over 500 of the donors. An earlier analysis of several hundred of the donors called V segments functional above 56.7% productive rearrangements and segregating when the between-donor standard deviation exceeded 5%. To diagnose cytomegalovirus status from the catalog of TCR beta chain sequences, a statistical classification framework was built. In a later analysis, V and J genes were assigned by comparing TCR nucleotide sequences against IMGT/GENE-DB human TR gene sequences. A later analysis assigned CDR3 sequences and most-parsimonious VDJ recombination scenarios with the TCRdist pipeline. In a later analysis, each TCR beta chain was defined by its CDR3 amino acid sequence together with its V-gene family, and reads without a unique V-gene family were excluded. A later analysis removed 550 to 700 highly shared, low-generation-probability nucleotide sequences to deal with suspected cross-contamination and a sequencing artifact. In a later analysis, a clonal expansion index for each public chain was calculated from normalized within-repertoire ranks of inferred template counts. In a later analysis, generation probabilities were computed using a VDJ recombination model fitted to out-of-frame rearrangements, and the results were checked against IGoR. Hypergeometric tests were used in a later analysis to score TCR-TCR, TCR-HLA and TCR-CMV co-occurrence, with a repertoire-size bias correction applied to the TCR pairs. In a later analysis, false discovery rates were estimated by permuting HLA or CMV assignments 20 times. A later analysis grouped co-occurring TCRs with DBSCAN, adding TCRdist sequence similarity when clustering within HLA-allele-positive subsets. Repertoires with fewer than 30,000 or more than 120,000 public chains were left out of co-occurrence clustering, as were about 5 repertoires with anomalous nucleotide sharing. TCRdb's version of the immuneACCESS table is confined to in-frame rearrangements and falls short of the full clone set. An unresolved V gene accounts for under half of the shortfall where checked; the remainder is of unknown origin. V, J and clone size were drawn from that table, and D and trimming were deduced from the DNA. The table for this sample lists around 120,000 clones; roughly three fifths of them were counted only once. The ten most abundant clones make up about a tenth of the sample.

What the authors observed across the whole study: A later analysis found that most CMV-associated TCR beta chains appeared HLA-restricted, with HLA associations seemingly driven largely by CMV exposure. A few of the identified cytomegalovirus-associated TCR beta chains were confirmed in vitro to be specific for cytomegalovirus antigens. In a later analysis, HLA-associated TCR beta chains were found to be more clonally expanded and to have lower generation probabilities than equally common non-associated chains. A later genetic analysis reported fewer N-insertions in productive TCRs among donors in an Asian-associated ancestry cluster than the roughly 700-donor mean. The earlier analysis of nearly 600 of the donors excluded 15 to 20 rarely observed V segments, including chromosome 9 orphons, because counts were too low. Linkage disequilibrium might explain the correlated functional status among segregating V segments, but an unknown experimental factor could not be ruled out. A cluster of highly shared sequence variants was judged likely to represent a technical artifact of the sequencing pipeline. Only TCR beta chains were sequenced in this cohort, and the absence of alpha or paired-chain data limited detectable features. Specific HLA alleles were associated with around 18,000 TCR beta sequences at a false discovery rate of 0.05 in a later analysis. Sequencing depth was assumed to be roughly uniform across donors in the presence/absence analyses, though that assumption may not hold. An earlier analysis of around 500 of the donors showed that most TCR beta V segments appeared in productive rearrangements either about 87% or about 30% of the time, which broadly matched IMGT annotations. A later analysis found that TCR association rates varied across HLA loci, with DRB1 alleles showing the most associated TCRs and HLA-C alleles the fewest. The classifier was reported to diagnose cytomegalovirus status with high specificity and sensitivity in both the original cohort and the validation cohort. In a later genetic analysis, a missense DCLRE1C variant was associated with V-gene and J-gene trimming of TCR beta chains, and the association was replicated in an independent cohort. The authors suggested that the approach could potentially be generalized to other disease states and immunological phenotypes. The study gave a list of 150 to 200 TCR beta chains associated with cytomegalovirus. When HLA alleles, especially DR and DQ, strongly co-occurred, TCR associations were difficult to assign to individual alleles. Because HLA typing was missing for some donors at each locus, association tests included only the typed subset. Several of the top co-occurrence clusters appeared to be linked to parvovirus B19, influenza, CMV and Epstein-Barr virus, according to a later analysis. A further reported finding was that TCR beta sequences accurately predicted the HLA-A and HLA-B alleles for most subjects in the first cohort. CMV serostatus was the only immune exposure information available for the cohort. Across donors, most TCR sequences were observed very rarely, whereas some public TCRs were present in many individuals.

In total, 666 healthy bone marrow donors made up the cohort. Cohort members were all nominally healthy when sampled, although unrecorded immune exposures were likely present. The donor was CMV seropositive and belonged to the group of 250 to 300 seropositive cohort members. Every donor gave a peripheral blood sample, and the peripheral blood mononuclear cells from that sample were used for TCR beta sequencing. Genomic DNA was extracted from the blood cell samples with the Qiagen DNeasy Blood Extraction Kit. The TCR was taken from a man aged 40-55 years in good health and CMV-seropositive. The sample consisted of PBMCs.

This receptor carries the CDR3 CASSLRGIVGGQFF. The base sequence is TGTGCCAGCAGCTTGAGGGGGATAGTAGGGGGCCAATTCTTC. The rearranged segments are TRBV5-4 and TRBJ2-1, and TRBD1 aligns with 7 junction nucleotides. The CDR3 spans 14 residues, from the cysteine through the phenylalanine. CDR3 DNA only is kept here, 42 bases in frame from base 1. Sequences SGHNT (CDR1) and YYREEE (CDR2) are obtained from the germline V gene (reference sequence). V and J are trimmed by 1 base and 16 bases, and the gene matches miss 14 bases of the junction.